This record concerns one TCR beta chain sequence. Its specificity is unknown. In each case, RNA was isolated and then reverse transcribed into cDNA as the sequencing template. Sequencing used immunoSEQ multiplex PCR; TCRdb keeps in-frame clones, though not all of them. Among around 120,000 clones listed, roughly 63% were seen once. In germline, CDR1 is SQVTM, CDR2 ANQGSEA. The CDR3 is 14 amino acids. V lost 3 bases to trimming and J lost 0 bases, with 9 bases between them. Treatment noted: oral pan-JAK inhibitor, 5-10 mg twice daily. This record belongs to a study of CD8+ T cells in alopecia areata. The study's findings and limits: Scalp and blood retained many expanded lesional clones during tofacitinib. On tofacitinib, scalp clonality and expanded CD8+ clones among top 100 fell significantly.

The rearrangement uses TRBV29-1 and TRBJ2-1, with unresolved D. The source is a human donor with alopecia areata. The sequencing used CD8+ T cells sorted from blood, collected at week 4, from a patient treated with tofacitinib. The CDR3 DNA reads TGCAGCGTTGATTCTACACCCTCCTACAATGAGCAGTTCTTC. This encodes CSVDSTPSYNEQFF.